The next 25 T cell receptor beta chains were all read from a single sample in a study of blood T cell repertoires in COVID-19. The table came from immunoSEQ multiplex PCR; TCRdb's copy has only in-frame clones and leaves some out. The sample comprises 250,000 to 400,000 clones, around 85% of which are singletons, and over 1.5% rests with the top ten. The sample comprised PBMCs or T cells enriched from blood (not recorded which). The origin of the receptors is a woman aged 25 to 39 who had been exposed to COVID-19.

The chain carries TRBV5-1 and TRBJ1-4; D remains ambiguous. V was trimmed by 4 bases and J by 8 bases, leaving 12 bases between them. Germline assignment: CDR1 SGHRS and CDR2 YFSETQ. The CDR3 length is 13 residues. In DNA, the CDR3 is TGCGCCAGCAGCGTTCAAACAGAGGAAAAACTGTTTTTT. This sequence encodes CASSVQTEEKLFF.

The chain is built from TRBV30 and TRBJ2-7, with D unresolved. Per the germline V gene, CDR1 is GTSNPN and CDR2 is SVGIG (reference sequence). Between the trimmed V and J ends, which lost 4 bases and 2 bases, there was a span of 12 bases. The CDR3 is 13 amino acids. The CDR3: CAWIPGFPYEQYF. The CDR3 nucleotides read TGTGCCTGGATACCCGGGTTCCCCTACGAGCAGTACTTC.

The V gene is TRBV7-2, the J gene TRBJ2-1, with 9 nucleotides matching TRBD2. With V trimmed by 5 bases and J by 0 bases, 5 bases remained unmatched. The CDR3 sequence is 16 residues long. Germline CDR1 is SGHTA and CDR2 is FQGNSA. The CDR3 region is CASSVTSGRSYNEQFF. The CDR3 bases are TGTGCCAGCAGCGTGACTAGCGGTCGCTCCTACAATGAGCAGTTCTTC.

The J gene is TRBJ1-6, the V gene TRBV7-2; no firm D call. CDR1 and CDR2 from the germline V gene are SGHTA and FQGNSA. The V gene lost 6 bases and the J gene lost 8 bases, with 8 bases spanning the gap. The CDR3 covers 12 residues. CDR3 DNA: TGTGCCAGCAGTTTTAGATATTCACCCCTCCACTTT. It encodes CASSFRYSPLHF.

This clone turned up a few times. The rearrangement joins TRBV11-2 to TRBJ2-2, with 13 bases that match TRBD2. The CDR3 runs to 17 residues. The junction had 5 bases not matched to a gene; V was cut back by 5 bases and J by 2 bases. Germline CDR1 reads SGHAT; CDR2 reads FQNNGV. Here the CDR3 DNA reads TGTGCCAGCAGCAAGACTAGCGGGGGGCTCAACACCGGGGAGCTGTTTTTT. It encodes CASSKTSGGLNTGELFF.

This clone was found once. This chain joins TRBV28 and TRBJ1-1; a possible D gene is TRBD1 (5 bases). V gave up 3 bases and J gave up 10 bases, with 12 bases separating them. Germline CDR1 and CDR2: MDHEN and SYDVKM. The CDR3 totals 12 residues. The CDR3 DNA reads as TGTGCCAGCAGTTTGAGACAGCCCCGAGCTTTCTTT. Translating it yields CASSLRQPRAFF.

V is TRBV7-9 and J is TRBJ2-7; D is perhaps TRBD2 (6 bases). Looked up from germline, CDR1 is SEHNR and CDR2 is FQNEAQ (reference sequence). V was pared by 5 bases and J by 4 bases, with 15 bases between. This CDR3 is 14 amino acids long. The CDR3 DNA sequence: TGTGCCAGCAGCAAGGAGGGAGGAGGGTACGAGCAGTACTTC. This sequence encodes CASSKEGGGYEQYF.

The V call is TRBV7-8, the J call TRBJ2-7; D is undetermined. The CDR3 is made up of 13 amino acids. Germline V gene sequence: CDR1 SGHVS, CDR2 FQNEAQ. Trimming stripped 1 base from V and 0 bases from J, with 4 bases between. This CDR3 reads CASSLDGSYEQYF. The CDR3 DNA reads TGTGCCAGCAGCTTAGACGGCTCCTACGAGCAGTACTTC.

The rearrangement links TRBV7-9 to TRBJ2-1; D might be TRBD2 (5 bases). The CDR3 covers 17 residues. The germline V and J ends were trimmed by 2 bases and 7 bases, with 21 bases remaining between them. In germline, CDR1 is SEHNR, CDR2 FQNEAQ (reference sequence). The CDR3 reads CASSLQEFGLQSNEQFF. The CDR3 DNA sequence: TGTGCCAGCAGCTTACAAGAGTTTGGACTGCAATCTAATGAGCAGTTCTTC.

This clone was detected only once. The rearrangement uses TRBV28 and TRBJ1-5, with 9 bases that match TRBD1. Germline lookup yields CDR1 MDHEN and CDR2 SYDVKM. The V and J ends lost 6 bases and 6 bases, in that order; junction bases with no gene match: 9. The CDR3 sequence is 15 residues long. CDR3 protein: CASSLTGGFGQPQHF. The CDR3 nucleotides are TGTGCCAGCAGCCTTACAGGGGGCTTTGGTCAGCCCCAGCATTTT. The whole variable domain, remainder taken from reference TRBV28 and TRBJ1-5, is DVKVTQSSRYLVKRTGEKVFLECVQDMDHENMFWYRQDPGLGLRLIYFSYDVKMKEKGDIPEGYSVSREKKERFSLILESASTNQTSMYLCASSLTGGFGQPQHFGDGTRLSIL.

V gene TRBV19 combines with J gene TRBJ2-5, with D possibly being TRBD1 (5 bases). The V gene lost 6 bases and the J gene lost 5 bases, with 13 bases spanning the gap. Germline values: CDR1 LNHDA, CDR2 SQIVND (reference sequence). The CDR3 loop spans 13 amino acids. The CDR3 loop reads CASSLGHGETQYF. The CDR3 coding sequence is TGTGCCAGTAGCCTAGGACATGGCGAGACCCAGTACTTC.

The J gene is TRBJ2-5, the V gene TRBV7-9; 13 bases match TRBD2. CDR1 is SEHNR, CDR2 FQNEAQ, per germline (reference sequence). The CDR3 length is 17 residues. Trimming cost V 5 bases and J 2 bases; bases outside gene matches: 8. CDR3 loop: CASSPGLAGDGQETQYF. The CDR3 nucleotides are TGTGCCAGCAGCCCCGGACTAGCGGGAGATGGGCAAGAGACCCAGTACTTC.

This clone was recorded only once. This chain joins TRBV2 and TRBJ2-5; possibly TRBD2 for D (7 bases). Germline lookup yields CDR1 SNHLY and CDR2 FYNNEI. Trimming took off 2 bases at V and 5 bases at J, with 12 bases between the two ends. The CDR3 spans 14 residues. CDR3 sequence reads: CASSERGARETQYF. CDR3 coding DNA: TGTGCCAGCAGTGAACGGGGGGCGCGGGAGACCCAGTACTTC.

The V gene is TRBV29-1, the J gene TRBJ1-1, with D tentatively TRBD1 (5 bases). The CDR3 is made up of 13 amino acids. The germline V gene encodes CDR1 SQVTM and CDR2 ANQGSEA. Trimming left V 7 bases short and J 3 bases short, with 15 bases between. The CDR3 reads CSAEAGPDTEAFF. CDR3 coding DNA: TGCAGCGCTGAGGCGGGGCCGGACACTGAAGCTTTCTTT.

This clone was detected a few times. The V call is TRBV7-8, the J call TRBJ1-5; D gene ambiguous. Germline loops: CDR1 SGHVS, CDR2 FQNEAQ. The V gene lost 4 bases and the J gene lost 4 bases, with 5 bases spanning the gap. The CDR3 covers 12 residues. The CDR3 is CASSYPNQPQHF. CDR3 DNA: TGTGCCAGCAGCTATCCGAATCAGCCCCAGCATTTT.

The CDR3 loop is CASSSIAGVVDTQYF. CDR3 in DNA: TGTGCCAGCAGTTCCATAGCGGGAGTGGTAGATACGCAGTATTTT. The chain employs TRBV28 and TRBJ2-3, with 9 nucleotides matching TRBD2. Germline-derived CDR1 and CDR2 are MDHEN and SYDVKM. The CDR3 totals 15 residues. V was clipped by 4 bases and J by 5 bases; unmatched bases: 7.

Comments on this clone: The sample has other DNA sequences that encode this CDR3 too. This chain links TRBV30 with TRBJ2-3; 13 bases line up with TRBD2. This CDR3 spans 14 amino acids. Germline-derived CDR1 and CDR2 are GTSNPN and SVGIG (reference sequence). V trimming: 3 bases; J trimming: 3 bases; junction bases outside the gene matches: 0. CDR3 DNA sequence: TGTGCCTGGAGACTAGCGGGAGGGACAGATACGCAGTATTTT. Encoded protein: CAWRLAGGTDTQYF.

This clone was found many times. The rearrangement joins TRBV2 to TRBJ1-5, with 7 bases fitting TRBD1. The CDR3 extends over 15 amino acids. Germline loops: CDR1 SNHLY, CDR2 FYNNEI. V lost 2 bases, J lost 1 base, and 2 bases stayed unmatched. For the CDR3, the DNA is TGTGCCAGCAGTGAAACACAGGGGAGCAATCAGCCCCAGCATTTT. Its translation: CASSETQGSNQPQHF.

V and J are TRBV7-2 and TRBJ2-7; D possibly corresponds to TRBD1 (6 bases). V lost 5 bases and J 1 base, leaving 12 bases between the germline ends. Germline CDR1 SGHTA, CDR2 FQGNSA. This CDR3 region has 14 residues. As DNA, the CDR3 is TGTGCCAGCAGCCAAATCACAGGGTCCTACGAGCAGTACTTC. Translating it yields CASSQITGSYEQYF.

This chain uses TRBV7-9 with TRBJ1-5, with 8 bases fitting TRBD1. The CDR3 is 17 amino acids. Looked up from germline, CDR1 is SEHNR and CDR2 is FQNEAQ (reference sequence). Trimming at V came to 5 bases and at J to 6 bases, leaving 15 bases not matched to a gene. In nucleotides, the CDR3 is TGTGCCAGCAGCCTCGATCGAGGACAGGGTGGTAGTCAGCCCCAGCATTTT. Protein product: CASSLDRGQGGSQPQHF.

J is TRBJ2-3 and V is TRBV5-1; 15 bases agree with TRBD2. CDR3 length: 18 amino acids. Germline CDR1 reads SGHRS; CDR2 reads YFSETQ. V trimming: 4 bases; J trimming: 5 bases; junction bases outside the gene matches: 11. CDR3 sequence: CASSPGLAGGSRRDTQYF. CDR3 nucleotide sequence: TGCGCCAGCAGCCCGGGACTAGCGGGAGGTAGCAGAAGAGATACGCAGTATTTT. Complete variable domain (other parts from reference TRBV5-1 and TRBJ2-3): KAGVTQTPRYLIKTRGQQVTLSCSPISGHRSVSWYQQTPGQGLQFLFEYFSETQRNKGNFPGRFSGRQFSNSRSEMNVSTLELGDSALYLCASSPGLAGGSRRDTQYFGPGTRLTVL.

The gene calls are TRBV27 and TRBJ2-7; 7 bases agree with TRBD1. V lost 5 bases, J lost 2 bases, and 6 bases stayed unmatched. The CDR3 contains 14 residues. Germline-derived CDR1 and CDR2 are MNHEY and SMNVEV (reference sequence). The CDR3 DNA reads as TGTGCCAGCAGTAAAACAGGGGAGCCCTACGAGCAGTACTTC. Translated, it gives CASSKTGEPYEQYF.

This rearrangement joins TRBV6-1 to TRBJ2-6; D is possibly TRBD2 (5 bases). Germline CDR1 MNHNS, CDR2 SASEGT. The length of the CDR3 is 16 residues. V lost 1 base and J lost 1, with 8 bases in between. The CDR3: CASSEGAGSGANVLTF. The CDR3, as DNA: TGTGCCAGCAGTGAAGGGGCGGGTTCTGGGGCCAACGTCCTGACTTTC.

The chain joins TRBV27 to TRBJ1-6; 10 bases line up with TRBD1. Per the germline V gene, CDR1 is MNHEY and CDR2 is SMNVEV (reference sequence). This CDR3 is 16 amino acids long. J was trimmed by 8 bases and V by 6 bases; bases with no gene match: 10. CDR3 sequence reads: CASRKRTGGFDSPLHF. As DNA, the CDR3 is TGTGCCAGCAGAAAAAGGACAGGGGGTTTTGATTCACCCCTCCACTTT.

The V and J genes are TRBV28 and TRBJ2-1, with D uncertain. Germline V CDR1 and CDR2: MDHEN, SYDVKM. The CDR3 runs 11 residues. Trimming removed 3 bases at V and 8 bases at J, with 5 bases between. The chain's CDR3 is CASSFRDEQFF. In DNA form, the CDR3 reads TGTGCCAGCAGTTTTCGGGATGAGCAGTTCTTC.